The entry below describes one TCR beta chain. These data are taken from a study of T cell changes during pregnancy in multiple sclerosis. The assay was immunoSEQ multiplex PCR, and TCRdb's table has in-frame clones only and misses some. The data show 75,000 to 95,000 clones, 89% seen once. Germline V gene data show CDR1 as LNHDA and CDR2 as SQIVND (reference sequence). V lost 0 bases, J lost 6 bases, and 5 bases stayed unmatched. The CDR3 totals 16 residues. The starting material was peripheral blood, obtained in the first trimester of pregnancy. The genes are TRBV19 and TRBJ2-1, with 10 nucleotides matching TRBD2. The sequence was collected from a female donor in good health, enrolled as a control in a pregnancy study. The CDR3 DNA sequence: TGTGCCAGTAGTATAGAGCCTAGCGGGGGTATCAATGAGCAGTTCTTC. Protein: CASSIEPSGGINEQFF. Based on the CDR3 plus reference TRBV19 and TRBJ2-1, the full variable domain is DGGITQSPKYLFRKEGQNVTLSCEQNLNHDAMYWYRQDPGQGLRLIYYSQIVNDFQKGDIAEGYSVSREKKESFPLTVTSAQKNPTAFYLCASSIEPSGGINEQFFGPGTRLTVL.